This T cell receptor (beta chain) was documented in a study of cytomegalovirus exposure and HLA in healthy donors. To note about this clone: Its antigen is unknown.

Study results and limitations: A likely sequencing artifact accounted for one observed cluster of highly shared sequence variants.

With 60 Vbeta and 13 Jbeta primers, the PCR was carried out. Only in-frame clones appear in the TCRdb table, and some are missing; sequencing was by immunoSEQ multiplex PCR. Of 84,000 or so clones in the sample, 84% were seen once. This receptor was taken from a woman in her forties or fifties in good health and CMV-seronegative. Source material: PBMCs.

In nucleotides, the CDR3 is TGCGCCAGCAGCTTTGGGTCTAGCGTACAAGAGACCCAGTACTTC. Amino acid sequence: CASSFGSSVQETQYF. V is TRBV5-1 and J is TRBJ2-5; perhaps TRBD2 as D (6 bases). V was cut by 2 bases and J by 2 bases, with 13 bases left in between. Germline V gives CDR1 SGHRS, CDR2 YFSETQ. The CDR3 sequence is 15 residues long.